The rows below give T cell receptor beta chains drawn from one sample of a study of T cell responses to AZD1222 COVID-19 vaccine. Clones were read by immunoSEQ multiplex PCR, and TCRdb kept only the in-frame ones, dropping some. There are 85,000 or so clones in the sample; about 86% occur only once, and about 6% lies in the top ten. Sequencing was performed on peripheral blood, taken 28 days after the second AZD1222 dose. All receptors derive from an adult who received the AZD1222 COVID-19 vaccine. CDR3s include the opening cysteine and the closing phenylalanine or tryptophan. D genes are given only for firm matches. Clone sizes are given selectively: once, few, many, or a class where the clone is expanded.

V gene: TRBV9; J gene: TRBJ2-1; clone size: .; D gene: .; CDR3 DNA: TGTGCCAGCAGCGTAGTCTTGGGGGATGAGCAGTTCTTC; CDR3 protein: CASSVVLGDEQFF
V gene: TRBV15; J gene: TRBJ1-2; clone size: once; D gene: TRBD1; CDR3 DNA: TGTGCCACCAGCAGAGATACGGTTTCAGGGGGCTATGGCTACACCTTC; CDR3 protein: CATSRDTVSGGYGYTF
V gene: TRBV19; J gene: TRBJ2-7; clone size: .; D gene: TRBD1; CDR3 DNA: TGTGCCAGTAGTATTGGACAGGGGCCGGGGTCCTACGAGCAGTACTTC; CDR3 protein: CASSIGQGPGSYEQYF
V gene: TRBV10-3; J gene: TRBJ2-3; clone size: few; D gene: TRBD2; CDR3 DNA: TGTGCCATCAGCGAAACCCGAGCGGGAGCTAGCACAGATACGCAGTATTTT; CDR3 protein: CAISETRAGASTDTQYF
V gene: TRBV11-3; J gene: TRBJ2-1; clone size: .; D gene: .; CDR3 DNA: TGTGCCAGCAGCTTAGATGTCGGAGCGAGAGGGTACAATGAGCAGTTCTTC; CDR3 protein: CASSLDVGARGYNEQFF
V gene: TRBV11-2; J gene: TRBJ1-1; clone size: .; D gene: .; CDR3 DNA: TGTGCCAGCAGCTTCGGGGTGGGCACTGAAGCTTTCTTT; CDR3 protein: CASSFGVGTEAFF
V gene: TRBV7-8; J gene: TRBJ1-5; clone size: few; D gene: TRBD1; CDR3 DNA: TGTGCCAGCAGCTACAGGGGGGATGGCAATCAGCCCCAGCATTTT; CDR3 protein: CASSYRGDGNQPQHF
V gene: TRBV6-5; J gene: TRBJ1-1; clone size: .; D gene: .; CDR3 DNA: TGTGCCAGCAGTTACGTCGGGACTGAAGCTTTCTTT; CDR3 protein: CASSYVGTEAFF
V gene: TRBV3-1/TRBV3-2; J gene: TRBJ1-2; clone size: .; D gene: .; CDR3 DNA: TGTGCCAGCAGCCAAGATCGCCGGGGTGGCTACACCTTC; CDR3 protein: CASSQDRRGGYTF
V gene: TRBV5-1; J gene: TRBJ1-3; clone size: .; D gene: .; CDR3 DNA: TGCGCCAGCAGCTTGGACCTGAGCTCTGGAAACACCATATATTTT; CDR3 protein: CASSLDLSSGNTIYF
V gene: TRBV30; J gene: TRBJ2-1; clone size: .; D gene: .; CDR3 DNA: TGTGCCTGGAGTGTTCAGGGCCATGAGCAGTTCTTC; CDR3 protein: CAWSVQGHEQFF
V gene: TRBV7-8; J gene: TRBJ2-1; clone size: few; D gene: TRBD2; CDR3 DNA: TGTGCCAGCATTATTGGGACTAGCGAATACAATGAGCAGTTCTTC; CDR3 protein: CASIIGTSEYNEQFF
V gene: TRBV30; J gene: TRBJ2-3; clone size: .; D gene: .; CDR3 DNA: TGTGCCTGGAGCCGGCTAGCGAGCACAGATACGCAGTATTTT; CDR3 protein: CAWSRLASTDTQYF
V gene: TRBV11-2; J gene: TRBJ1-5; clone size: .; D gene: .; CDR3 DNA: TGTGCCAGCAGCTTAGAGGGGTATAGCAATCAGCCCCAGCATTTT; CDR3 protein: CASSLEGYSNQPQHF
V gene: TRBV7-9; J gene: TRBJ2-7; clone size: .; D gene: .; CDR3 DNA: TGTGCCAGCAGCAAGGGGGGAGGGCAGGGTCATTACGAGCAGTACTTC; CDR3 protein: CASSKGGGQGHYEQYF
V gene: TRBV5-1; J gene: TRBJ1-4; clone size: once; D gene: .; CDR3 DNA: TGCGCCAGCTCTCGTGCGGGAACTAATGAAAAACTGTTTTTT; CDR3 protein: CASSRAGTNEKLFF
V gene: TRBV19; J gene: TRBJ1-2; clone size: few; D gene: .; CDR3 DNA: TGTGCCAGTAGTTCTCCTGGCGGGGCTGACTATGGCTACACCTTC; CDR3 protein: CASSSPGGADYGYTF
V gene: TRBV2; J gene: TRBJ1-4; clone size: .; D gene: .; CDR3 DNA: TGTGCCAGCAGCCCCGGATTCGGTAATGAAAAACTGTTTTTT; CDR3 protein: CASSPGFGNEKLFF
V gene: TRBV19; J gene: TRBJ2-1; clone size: .; D gene: .; CDR3 DNA: TGTGCCAGTAGTATCTACAATGAGCAGTTCTTC; CDR3 protein: CASSIYNEQFF
V gene: TRBV2; J gene: TRBJ2-2; clone size: .; D gene: TRBD1; CDR3 DNA: TGTGCCAGCAATCGGGTGCTACAGGGGCGAGGCGGGGAGCTGTTTTTT; CDR3 protein: CASNRVLQGRGGELFF
V gene: TRBV5-1; J gene: TRBJ2-4; clone size: .; D gene: .; CDR3 DNA: TGCGCCAGCAGCTTGGGAGGAGCAGCACCTTTAGCCAAAAACATTCAGTACTTC; CDR3 protein: CASSLGGAAPLAKNIQYF
V gene: TRBV7-9; J gene: TRBJ2-7; clone size: .; D gene: .; CDR3 DNA: TGTGCCAGCCTCCCTGGGTCGAAGACCTACGAGCAGTACTTC; CDR3 protein: CASLPGSKTYEQYF